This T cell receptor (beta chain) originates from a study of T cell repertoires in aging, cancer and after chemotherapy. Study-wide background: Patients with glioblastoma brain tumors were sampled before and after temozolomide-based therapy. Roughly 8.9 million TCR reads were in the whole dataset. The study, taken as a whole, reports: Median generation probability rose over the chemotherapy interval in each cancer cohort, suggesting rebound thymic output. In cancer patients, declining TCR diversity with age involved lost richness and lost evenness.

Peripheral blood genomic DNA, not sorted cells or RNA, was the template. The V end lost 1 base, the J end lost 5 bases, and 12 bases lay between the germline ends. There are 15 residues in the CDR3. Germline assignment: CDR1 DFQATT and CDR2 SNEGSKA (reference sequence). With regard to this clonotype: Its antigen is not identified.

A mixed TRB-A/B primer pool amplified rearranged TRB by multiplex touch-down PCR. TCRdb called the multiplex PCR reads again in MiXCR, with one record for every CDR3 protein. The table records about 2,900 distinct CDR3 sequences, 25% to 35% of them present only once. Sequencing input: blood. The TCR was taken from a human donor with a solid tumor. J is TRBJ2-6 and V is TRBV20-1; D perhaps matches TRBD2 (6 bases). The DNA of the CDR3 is TGCAGTGCTAGAGTTGGGGGGACTTGGGCCAACGTCCTGACTTTC. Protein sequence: CSARVGGTWANVLTF.